This is a list of T cell receptor beta chains from one sample in a study of response to subunit inactivated influenza vaccine. A single record per CDR3 protein comes from TCRdb applying MiXCR to the RT-PCR reads. The table has 450,000 to 700,000 distinct CDR3 sequences, 14% seen once; the top ten hold around 10%. The source material was PBMCs from blood, sampled 11 to 12 days after vaccination. These receptors were obtained from a man aged 50 or older who received an inactivated influenza vaccine. Each CDR3 is given with its conserved first and last residue. D genes are given only for firm matches. Clone size appears in some rows only: once, few, many, or a class for an expanded clone.

D	J	V	size	DNA	CDR3
NA	TRBJ1-3	TRBV18	NA	TGTGCCAGGTCACCACCGACATCTAGCTCTGGAAACACCATATATTTT	CARSPPTSSSGNTIYF
TRBD2	TRBJ2-1	TRBV4-1	NA	TGCGCCAGCAGCCAACCCCGACTAGCGAGTTACAATGAGCAGTTCTTC	CASSQPRLASYNEQFF
NA	TRBJ1-2	TRBV13	few	TGTGCCAGCAGCTTAGCCGGGTGGCCACCCAACTATGGCTACACCTTC	CASSLAGWPPNYGYTF
NA	TRBJ1-6	TRBV7-8	many	TGTGCCAGCAGCCTCCCGGGCTATAATTCACCCCTCCACTTT	CASSLPGYNSPLHF
TRBD1	TRBJ1-5	TRBV20-1	NA	TGCAGTGCCAGGGACAGGGGACGAGCTTCGGGCAATCAGCCCCAGCATTTT	CSARDRGRASGNQPQHF
TRBD1	TRBJ2-5	TRBV28	NA	TGTGCCAGCATCATGACAGGGCAAGAGACCCAGTACTTC	CASIMTGQETQYF
NA	TRBJ2-2	TRBV12-3/TRBV12-4	NA	TGTGCCAGCAGTTTGACAGAGAACACCGGGGAGCTGTTTTTT	CASSLTENTGELFF
NA	TRBJ2-1	TRBV6-1	NA	TGTGCCAGCGGGGCGCGTACGGACGGCTATGAGCAGTTCTTC	CASGARTDGYEQFF
TRBD2	TRBJ2-7	TRBV28	NA	TGTGCCAGCAGCCATAATCCAGCGGGACCGTCCTACGAGCAGTACTTC	CASSHNPAGPSYEQYF
NA	TRBJ2-5	TRBV7-2	few	TGTGCCAGCAGCTTCGGGGGAAGAGGACAAGAGACCCAGTACTTC	CASSFGGRGQETQYF
NA	TRBJ2-7	TRBV9	NA	TGTGCCAGCAGCCCCGAAGCTCTTTCCTACGAGCAGTACTTC	CASSPEALSYEQYF
NA	TRBJ2-2	TRBV28	NA	TGTGCCAGCAGTTTTTTGCCAGACACCGGGGAGCTGTTTTTT	CASSFLPDTGELFF
TRBD1	TRBJ2-1	TRBV12-3/TRBV12-4	many	TGTGCCAGCAGTCCGGGGACAGGGCGGCCCTACAATGAGCAGTTCTTC	CASSPGTGRPYNEQFF
NA	TRBJ2-1	TRBV7-2	NA	TGTGCCAGCAGCGACCCAGTGTGGGTGGGGTCCTACAATGAGCAGTTCTTC	CASSDPVWVGSYNEQFF
TRBD1	TRBJ1-2	TRBV3-1	NA	TGTGCCAGCAGCCAATTACAGGGGGATGGCTACACCTTC	CASSQLQGDGYTF
TRBD2	TRBJ2-1	TRBV7-6	NA	TGTGCCAGCAGCTTAGCGCCAGCGGGAGAACAGTTCTTC	CASSLAPAGEQFF
TRBD2	TRBJ2-3	TRBV7-2	NA	TGTGCCAGCAGCTTAGAGTTGGGGAGGGCCGATACGCAGTATTTT	CASSLELGRADTQYF
NA	TRBJ1-5	TRBV4-2	few	TGTGCCAGCAGCCAAGATCTTAGCAGCAATCAGCCCCAGCATTTT	CASSQDLSSNQPQHF
NA	TRBJ2-6	TRBV20-1	NA	TGCAGTGCTAGCGCCGGGGGGCCTGGGGCCAACGTCCTGACTTTC	CSASAGGPGANVLTF
TRBD2	TRBJ2-3	TRBV12-3/TRBV12-4	few	TGTGCCAGCAGTCTGTTACTAGCGGGAGTGCCAGATACGCAGTATTTT	CASSLLLAGVPDTQYF
NA	TRBJ2-7	TRBV29-1	once	TGCAGCGTTAATACCTTATCCTACGAGCAGTACTTC	CSVNTLSYEQYF
NA	TRBJ1-3	TRBV4-3	few	TGCGCCAGCAGCCAAGCGTGGGGAAACACCATATATTTT	CASSQAWGNTIYF
NA	TRBJ2-7	TRBV25-1	few	TGTGCCAGCAGTGCGCCTAGTACTGAGCAGTACTTC	CASSAPSTEQYF
NA	TRBJ1-1	TRBV18	few	TGTGCCAGCTCACCCTGGGACCGCGCCCACGAAGCTTTCTTT	CASSPWDRAHEAFF
NA	TRBJ2-7	TRBV28	NA	TGTGCCAGCAAGGACCCGACGCGGTACGAGCAGTACTTC	CASKDPTRYEQYF
NA	TRBJ2-1	TRBV14	NA	TGTGCCAGCAGCCACATTAGCGAGGAATACTACAATGAGCAGTTCTTC	CASSHISEEYYNEQFF
NA	TRBJ1-1	TRBV12-3/TRBV12-4	few	TGTGCCAGCAGCCCAACTTTGGGAGCCGAGCTGATGAACACTGAAGCTTTCTTT	CASSPTLGAELMNTEAFF
NA	TRBJ2-2	TRBV2	NA	TGTGCCAGCCATTCGGCAGACAACACCGGGGAGCTGTTTTTT	CASHSADNTGELFF
NA	TRBJ2-7	TRBV7-9	many	TGTGCCAGCAGCTTATTAGGGACGTCCTTGGGGGAGCAGTACTTC	CASSLLGTSLGEQYF
NA	TRBJ2-3	TRBV9	NA	TGTGCCAGCAGCGTAGCGCTAGACGGGGGCACAGATACGCAGTATTTT	CASSVALDGGTDTQYF
NA	TRBJ2-7	TRBV6-2/TRBV6-3	NA	TGTGCCAGCAGTTATGTTGGGCCGACCTACGAGCAGTACTTC	CASSYVGPTYEQYF
TRBD2	TRBJ2-3	TRBV18	NA	TGTGCCAGCTCAGCAGCGGCGCTAGCGGTCGGAGATACGCAGTATTTT	CASSAAALAVGDTQYF
NA	TRBJ2-1	TRBV5-6	NA	TGTGCCAGCAGCTTGGGGGACGGACACAATGAGCAGTTCTTC	CASSLGDGHNEQFF
NA	TRBJ2-7	TRBV15	few	TGTGCCACCAGCAGGTATCCCGGGAGCATTGACCCCTACGAGCAGTACTTC	CATSRYPGSIDPYEQYF
TRBD2	TRBJ2-2	TRBV27	few	TGTGCCAGCAGTTTCAGCGGGGGGGCCGCCGGGGAGCTGTTTTTT	CASSFSGGAAGELFF
NA	TRBJ1-5	TRBV29-1	NA	TGCAGCGTGGGGGGCCAGGTAGATCAGCCCCAGCATTTT	CSVGGQVDQPQHF